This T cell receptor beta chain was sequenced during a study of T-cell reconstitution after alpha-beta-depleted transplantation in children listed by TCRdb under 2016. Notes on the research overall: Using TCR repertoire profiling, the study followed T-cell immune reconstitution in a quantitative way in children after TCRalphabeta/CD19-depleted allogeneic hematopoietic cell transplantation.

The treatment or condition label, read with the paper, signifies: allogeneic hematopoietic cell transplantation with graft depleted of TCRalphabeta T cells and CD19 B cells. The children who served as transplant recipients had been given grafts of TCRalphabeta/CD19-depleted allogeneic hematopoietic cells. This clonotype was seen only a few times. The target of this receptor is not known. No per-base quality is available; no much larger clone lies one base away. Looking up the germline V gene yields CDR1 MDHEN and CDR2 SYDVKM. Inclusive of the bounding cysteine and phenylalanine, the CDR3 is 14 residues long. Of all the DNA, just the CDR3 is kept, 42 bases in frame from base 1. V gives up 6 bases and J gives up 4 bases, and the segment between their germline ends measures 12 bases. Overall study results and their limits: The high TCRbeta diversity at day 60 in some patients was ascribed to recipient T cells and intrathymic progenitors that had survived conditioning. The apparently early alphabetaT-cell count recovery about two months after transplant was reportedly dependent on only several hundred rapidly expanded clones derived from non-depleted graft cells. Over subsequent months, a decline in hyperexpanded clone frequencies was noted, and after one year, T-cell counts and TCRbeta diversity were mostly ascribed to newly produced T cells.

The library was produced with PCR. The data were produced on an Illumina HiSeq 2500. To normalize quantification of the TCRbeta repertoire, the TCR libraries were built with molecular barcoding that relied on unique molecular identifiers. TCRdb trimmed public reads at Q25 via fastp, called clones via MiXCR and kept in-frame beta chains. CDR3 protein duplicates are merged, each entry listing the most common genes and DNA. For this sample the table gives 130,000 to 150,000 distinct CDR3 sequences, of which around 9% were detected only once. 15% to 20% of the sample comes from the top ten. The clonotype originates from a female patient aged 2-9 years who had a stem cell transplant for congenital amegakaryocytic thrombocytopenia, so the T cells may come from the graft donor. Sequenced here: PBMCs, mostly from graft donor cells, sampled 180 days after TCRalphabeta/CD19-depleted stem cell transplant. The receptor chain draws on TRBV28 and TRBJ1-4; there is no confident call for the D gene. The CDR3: CASSSGPLNEKLFF. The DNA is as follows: TGTGCCAGCAGCAGCGGACCGCTTAATGAAAAACTGTTTTTT.